Here is one T cell receptor beta chain with its context. The antigen is unknown. The split of CD4+ cells yielded CD45RA+ naive and CD45RA-negative memory subsets. Method: immunoSEQ multiplex PCR; TCRdb's copy keeps in-frame clones and lacks some. Here the sample spans around 2.1 million clones, nearly 97% being singletons. These data belong to a study of shared clonotypes between healthy human individuals. Study summary: Every donor yielded three CD4 naive, three CD4 memory, two CD8 naive and one CD8 memory plate. Broader study findings: Rarefaction gave evidence that sorted-subset sequencing remained incomplete despite large depth.

The germline V and J ends were trimmed by 8 bases and 2 bases, with 13 bases remaining between them. CDR1 MDHEN and CDR2 SYDVKM come from the germline V gene. There are 13 residues in the CDR3. The specimen was naive CD4+ T cells sorted from blood. Subset in this sample: CD45RA+ positively selected. The receptor was derived from a man aged 18-30 years in good health. This chain links TRBV28 with TRBJ2-7; D perhaps matches TRBD1 (6 bases). The CDR3 loop is CASAGALPYEQYF. The DNA of the CDR3 is TGTGCCAGCGCAGGGGCCCTCCCCTACGAGCAGTACTTC.